These 22 T cell receptor beta chains originate from one sample sequenced in a study of CD8 T cells in Susac syndrome. RNA amounts of roughly 0.5 to 1 ug underwent reverse transcription with random hexamers. TCRdb re-called the immunoSEQ multiplex PCR reads with MiXCR, one entry per CDR3 protein. The sample yields tens of thousands of distinct CDR3 sequences, 96% seen once. Input material: CD8+ T cells from PBMCs. The source of these receptors is a human donor with Susac syndrome.

The V gene is TRBV11-2, the J gene TRBJ2-2; D not certain. Trimming stripped 2 bases from V and 0 bases from J, with 10 bases between. This CDR3 region has 16 residues. CDR1 SGHAT and CDR2 FQNNGV come from the germline V gene. CDR3 protein: CASSLWPSSNTGELFF. The CDR3 DNA reads as TGTGCCAGCAGCTTATGGCCAAGCTCGAACACCGGGGAGCTGTTTTTT.

The rearrangement joins TRBV9 to TRBJ1-6; D perhaps matches TRBD1 (6 bases). CDR1 is SGDLS, CDR2 YYNGEE, per germline. Deletions cut 3 bases from V and 9 bases from J, with 19 bases between. The CDR3 extends over 16 amino acids. The CDR3 sequence: CASSDQPGTNRSPLHF. CDR3 nucleotide sequence: TGTGCCAGCAGCGACCAGCCCGGGACAAACCGTTCACCCCTCCACTTT.

This chain joins TRBV13 and TRBJ2-7; 7 nucleotides line up with TRBD1. This CDR3 region has 14 residues. CDR1 is PRHDT and CDR2 is FYEKMQ in the germline V gene (reference sequence). V lost 4 bases, J lost 5 bases, and 8 bases stayed unmatched. CDR3 coding DNA: TGTGCCAGCAGCTCGCAACAGGGGACCCACGAGCAGTACTTC. Its protein product is CASSSQQGTHEQYF.

The chain links TRBV18 to TRBJ1-6; D is unclear. Germline V CDR1 and CDR2: KGHSH, LQKENI. The CDR3 runs 13 residues. V lost 6 bases and J lost 5, with 8 bases in between. As DNA, the CDR3 is TGTGCCAGCTCCCCCGGGGATAATTCACCCCTCCACTTT. Translated: CASSPGDNSPLHF.

The chain has TRBV20-1 and TRBJ1-5, with 7 bases that match TRBD1. CDR3 length equals 13 residues. V shed 3 bases and J 4 bases; nucleotides not matched to a gene: 3. The germline V gene encodes CDR1 DFQATT and CDR2 SNEGSKA (reference sequence). CDR3 sequence: CSARTGWNQPQHF. The DNA for the CDR3 is TGCAGTGCTAGGACAGGGTGGAATCAGCCCCAGCATTTT.

The chain joins TRBV29-1 to TRBJ2-4, with no clear D. The germline CDR1 and CDR2 sequences are SQVTM and ANQGSEA. The CDR3 runs 12 residues. Trimming took off 4 bases at V and 3 bases at J, with 7 bases between the two ends. CDR3 nucleotide sequence: TGCAGCGTTGGCGGCAGCAAAAACATTCAGTACTTC. Amino acid sequence: CSVGGSKNIQYF.

The V call is TRBV25-1, the J call TRBJ1-1; the match to TRBD1 covers 8 bases. The junction had 6 bases not matched to a gene; V was cut back by 3 bases and J by 6 bases. The CDR3 is made up of 14 amino acids. Germline V gene sequence: CDR1 MGHDK, CDR2 SYGVNS. CDR3 residues: CASSDPTGGPEAFF. CDR3 nucleotides: TGTGCCAGCAGTGACCCCACAGGGGGGCCTGAAGCTTTCTTT. The full variable domain, completed using reference TRBV25-1 and TRBJ1-1, is EADIYQTPRYLVIGTGKKITLECSQTMGHDKMYWYQQDPGMELHLIHYSYGVNSTEKGDLSSESTVSRIRTEHFPLTLESARPSHTSQYLCASSDPTGGPEAFFGQGTRLTVV.

This chain joins TRBV20-1 and TRBJ1-5; D is perhaps TRBD1 (6 bases). Trimming left V 2 bases short and J 0 bases short, with 8 bases between. Germline assignment: CDR1 DFQATT and CDR2 SNEGSKA (reference sequence). CDR3 length: 14 residues. This chain's CDR3 is CSARPGVSNQPQHF. CDR3 nucleotides: TGCAGTGCTAGACCAGGGGTTAGCAATCAGCCCCAGCATTTT.

The rearrangement joins TRBV19 to TRBJ2-5; weak D call: TRBD1 (5 bases). Germline-derived CDR1 and CDR2 are LNHDA and SQIVND (reference sequence). V was cut by 5 bases and J by 5 bases, with 15 bases left in between. This CDR3 is 14 amino acids long. The CDR3 reads CASSRSDPGETQYF. The CDR3 DNA reads TGTGCCAGTAGTCGGTCAGACCCAGGGGAGACCCAGTACTTC.

This clonotype appeared a single time. The gene calls are TRBV19 and TRBJ1-1; 11 nucleotides agree with TRBD1. From germline, CDR1 is LNHDA and CDR2 SQIVND (reference sequence). Losses at the gene ends were 2 bases for V and 4 bases for J; bases not matched to a gene: 3. The CDR3 spans 15 residues. The CDR3 region is CASSIPGTGGTEAFF. The CDR3 coding sequence is TGTGCCAGTAGTATACCCGGGACAGGGGGCACTGAAGCTTTCTTT.

The genes are TRBV20-1 and TRBJ2-2; D call uncertain. The germline gives CDR1 DFQATT, CDR2 SNEGSKA (reference sequence). Trimming took 5 bases from V and 6 from J, leaving 10 bases between them. The CDR3 is 12 amino acids. The CDR3 loop is CSARLSAGELFF. CDR3 DNA: TGCAGTGCTCGTCTAAGTGCCGGGGAGCTGTTTTTT.

This rearrangement joins TRBV7-9 to TRBJ1-2; unclear D gene. The V and J ends lost 10 bases and 6 bases respectively, with 12 bases between them. The germline V gene encodes CDR1 SEHNR and CDR2 FQNEAQ (reference sequence). This CDR3 comprises 11 residues. Here the CDR3 DNA reads TGTGCCACAACGCGCGGGGATGGCTACACCTTC. It encodes CATTRGDGYTF.

This chain connects TRBV27 to TRBJ2-5; D gene ambiguous. The V and J ends lost 2 bases and 2 bases respectively, with 21 bases between them. CDR1 is MNHEY and CDR2 is SMNVEV in the germline V gene (reference sequence). CDR3 size: 18 residues. The CDR3 sequence is CASSLSFGIRAAQETQYF. The DNA for the CDR3 is TGTGCCAGCAGTTTAAGTTTCGGAATAAGGGCCGCGCAAGAGACCCAGTACTTC.

The J gene is TRBJ2-1, the V gene TRBV4-2; 12 nucleotides align to TRBD2. The germline CDR1 and CDR2 sequences are LGHNA and YNFKEQ. This CDR3 contains 18 residues. The V gene end was trimmed by 0 bases and the J gene end by 9 bases; junction bases not matched to a gene: 12. Written as DNA, the CDR3 is TGTGCCAGCAGCCAAGATGCGGCCCTAGCGGGGGGGCAACGTGAGCAGTTCTTC. Amino acid sequence: CASSQDAALAGGQREQFF.

The chain couples TRBV29-1 to TRBJ2-5; D is undetermined. V lost 5 bases and J 2 bases, leaving 6 bases between the germline ends. Germline V gene lookup returns CDR1 SQVTM and CDR2 ANQGSEA. The CDR3 totals 11 residues. The CDR3 protein is CSVRPQETQYF. CDR3 bases: TGCAGCGTTCGTCCACAAGAGACCCAGTACTTC.

The V call is TRBV12-3 or TRBV12-4, the J call TRBJ2-3; D is ambiguous. The CDR3 consists of 16 residues. V was cut by 3 bases and J by 1 base, with 14 bases left in between. The CDR3 nucleotides are TGTGCCAGCAGTTTTCTGGGCCTAGAGGGCACAGATACGCAGTATTTT. As protein: CASSFLGLEGTDTQYF.

This chain joins TRBV4-2 and TRBJ1-2; 8 bases agree with TRBD1. The J segment lost 2 bases and the V segment lost 0 bases, leaving 5 bases of the junction unmatched. Germline V gives CDR1 LGHNA, CDR2 YNFKEQ. The CDR3 has 16 residues. The CDR3 here is CASSQDRDRRNYGYTF. In nucleotides, the CDR3 is TGTGCCAGCAGCCAAGATAGGGACAGGAGAAACTATGGCTACACCTTC.

This chain links TRBV6-1 with TRBJ2-7; 12 bases are shared with TRBD1. This CDR3 is built from 16 residues. Germline values: CDR1 MNHNS, CDR2 SASEGT. V dropped 5 bases and J dropped 2; count of bases not matched to a gene: 7. The CDR3, as DNA: TGTGCCAGCAGTCAGATGGGACAGGGGGCTCCCTACGAGCAGTACTTC. Its translation: CASSQMGQGAPYEQYF.

The chain couples TRBV3-1 to TRBJ2-5; 10 positions match TRBD1. V gave up 4 bases and J gave up 2 bases; unmatched junction bases: 10. This CDR3 contains 17 residues. Germline V gene data show CDR1 as LGHDT and CDR2 as YNNKEL (reference sequence). The CDR3: CASSPSPGTGEQETQYF. The CDR3, as DNA: TGTGCCAGCAGCCCTAGCCCCGGGACAGGGGAGCAAGAGACCCAGTACTTC.

This clonotype was seen just once. The rearrangement uses TRBV5-1 and TRBJ1-1; 7 positions match TRBD1. Germline trimming cut 0 bases from V and 5 bases from J; bases unmatched to any gene: 10. The CDR3 covers 16 residues. CDR1 is SGHRS and CDR2 is YFSETQ in the germline V gene. CDR3 DNA: TGCGCCAGCAGCTTGGACAGGGGCCTAGGGGGGACTGAAGCTTTCTTT. Protein product: CASSLDRGLGGTEAFF.

The V gene is TRBV6-2 or TRBV6-3, the J gene TRBJ2-3, with 10 bases that match TRBD1. Germline lookup yields CDR1 MNHEY and CDR2 SVGEGT. Unmatched junction bases numbered 7, after V lost 7 bases and J lost 6 bases. This CDR3 is built from 14 residues. As DNA, the CDR3 is TGTGCCAGCAATCCCGGGACAGGGGATGATACGCAGTATTTT. It yields the protein CASNPGTGDDTQYF.

This chain connects TRBV29-1 to TRBJ1-2; 8 bases are a match to TRBD1. After removal of 5 bases from V and 5 bases from J, the junction contained 4 bases not matched to a gene. Per germline, CDR1 SQVTM and CDR2 ANQGSEA. The CDR3 is 12 residues long. The DNA of the CDR3 is TGCAGCGTTACGGACAGGGAGTATGGCTACACCTTC. As protein: CSVTDREYGYTF.